This T cell receptor (beta chain) was profiled in a study of monozygotic twins with inflammatory bowel disease. The germline V gene encodes CDR1 MNHEY and CDR2 SVGAGI. The CDR3 sequence is 16 residues long. Every TCR library used approximately 3,200 ng of total RNA. Added by template switching were UMIs that each held a 6-nucleotide sample barcode. TCRdb derives one entry per CDR3 protein from the 5' RACE reads, leaving out DNA. The sample table sets out about 170,000 distinct CDR3 sequences. Study outcomes and limitations: Discordant twins showed the same repertoire similarity as concordant twins, possibly from limited power.

As to this clonotype: Antigen: not known.

The chain carries TRBV6-5 and TRBJ2-3; TCRdb names TRBD2, which stays unverified in the absence of DNA. Sequenced: blood. This TCR was recovered from a human donor with ulcerative colitis or Crohn's disease, or a healthy co-twin of an affected twin (not recorded which). The CDR3: CASSYSTAGSTDTQYF.